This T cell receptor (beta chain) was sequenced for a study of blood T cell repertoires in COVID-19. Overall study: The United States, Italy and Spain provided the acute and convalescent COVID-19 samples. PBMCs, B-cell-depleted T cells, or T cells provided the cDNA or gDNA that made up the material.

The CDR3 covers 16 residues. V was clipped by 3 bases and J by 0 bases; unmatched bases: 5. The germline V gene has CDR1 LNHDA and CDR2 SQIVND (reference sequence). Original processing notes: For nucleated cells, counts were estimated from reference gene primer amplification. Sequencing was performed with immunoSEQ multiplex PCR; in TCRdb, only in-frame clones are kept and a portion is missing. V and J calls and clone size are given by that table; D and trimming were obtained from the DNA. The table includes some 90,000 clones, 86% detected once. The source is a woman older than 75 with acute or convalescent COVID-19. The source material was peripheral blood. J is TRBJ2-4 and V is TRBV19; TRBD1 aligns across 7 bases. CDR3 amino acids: CASSIPGQLAKNIQYF. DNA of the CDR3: TGTGCCAGTAGTATTCCGGGACAGCTAGCCAAAAACATTCAGTACTTC.